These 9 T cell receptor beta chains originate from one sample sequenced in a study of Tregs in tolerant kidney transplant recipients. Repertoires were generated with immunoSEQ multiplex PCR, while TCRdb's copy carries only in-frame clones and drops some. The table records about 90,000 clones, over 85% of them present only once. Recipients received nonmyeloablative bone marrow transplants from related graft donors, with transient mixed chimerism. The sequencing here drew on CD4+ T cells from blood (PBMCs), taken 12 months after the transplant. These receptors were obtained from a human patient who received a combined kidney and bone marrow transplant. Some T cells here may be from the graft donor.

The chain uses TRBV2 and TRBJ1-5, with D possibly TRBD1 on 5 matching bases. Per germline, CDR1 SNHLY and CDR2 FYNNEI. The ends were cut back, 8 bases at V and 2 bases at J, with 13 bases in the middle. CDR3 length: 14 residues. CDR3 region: CASEQESGNQPQHF. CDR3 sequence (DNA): TGTGCCAGCGAACAGGAGTCGGGCAATCAGCCCCAGCATTTT.

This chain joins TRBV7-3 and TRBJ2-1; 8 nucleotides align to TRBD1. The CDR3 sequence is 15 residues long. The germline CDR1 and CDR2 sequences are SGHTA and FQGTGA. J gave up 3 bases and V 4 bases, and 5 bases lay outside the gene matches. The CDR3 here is CASSSTGANYNEQFF. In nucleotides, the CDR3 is TGTGCCAGCAGCTCGACAGGGGCCAACTACAATGAGCAGTTCTTC.

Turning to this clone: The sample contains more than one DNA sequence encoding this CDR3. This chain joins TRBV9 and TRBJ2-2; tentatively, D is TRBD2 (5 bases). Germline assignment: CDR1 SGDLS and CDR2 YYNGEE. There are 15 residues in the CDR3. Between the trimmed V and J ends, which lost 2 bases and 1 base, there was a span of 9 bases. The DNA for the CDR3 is TGTGCCAGCAGCGTGAGAGGAGGGAACACCGGGGAGCTGTTTTTT. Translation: CASSVRGGNTGELFF.

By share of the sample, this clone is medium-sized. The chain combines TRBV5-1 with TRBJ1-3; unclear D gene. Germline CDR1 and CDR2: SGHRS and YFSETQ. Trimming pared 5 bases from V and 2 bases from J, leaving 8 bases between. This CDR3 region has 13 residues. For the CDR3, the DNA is TGCGCCAGCAGACACGAAGCTGGAAACACCATATATTTT. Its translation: CASRHEAGNTIYF.

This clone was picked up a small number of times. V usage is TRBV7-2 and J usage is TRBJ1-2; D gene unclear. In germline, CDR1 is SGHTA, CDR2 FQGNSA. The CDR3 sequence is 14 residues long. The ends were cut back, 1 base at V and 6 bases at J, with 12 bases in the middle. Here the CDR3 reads CASSLGSREDGYTF. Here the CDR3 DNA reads TGTGCCAGCAGCTTAGGTTCCCGAGAGGATGGCTACACCTTC.

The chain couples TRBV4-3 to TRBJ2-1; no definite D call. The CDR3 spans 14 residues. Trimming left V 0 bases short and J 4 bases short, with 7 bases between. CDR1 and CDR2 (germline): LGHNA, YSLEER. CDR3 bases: TGCGCCAGCAGCCAAGAACTCTCGTACAATGAGCAGTTCTTC. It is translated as CASSQELSYNEQFF.

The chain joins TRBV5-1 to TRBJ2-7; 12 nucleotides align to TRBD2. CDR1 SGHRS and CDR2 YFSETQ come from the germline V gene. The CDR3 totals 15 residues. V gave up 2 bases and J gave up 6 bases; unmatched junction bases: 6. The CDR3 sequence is CASSFLAGGPAEQYF. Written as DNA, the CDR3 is TGCGCCAGCAGCTTCCTAGCGGGAGGGCCGGCCGAGCAGTACTTC.

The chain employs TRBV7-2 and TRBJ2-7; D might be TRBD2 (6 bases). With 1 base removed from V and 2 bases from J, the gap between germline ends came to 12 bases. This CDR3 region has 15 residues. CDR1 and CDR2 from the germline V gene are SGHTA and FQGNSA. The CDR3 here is CASSLEAGSTYEQYF. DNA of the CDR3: TGTGCCAGCAGCTTAGAGGCGGGATCCACCTACGAGCAGTACTTC. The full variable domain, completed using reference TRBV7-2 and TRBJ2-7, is GAGVSQSPSNKVTEKGKDVELRCDPISGHTALYWYRQSLGQGLEFLIYFQGNSAPDKSGLPSDRFSAERTGGSVSTLTIQRTQQEDSAVYLCASSLEAGSTYEQYFGPGTRLTVT.

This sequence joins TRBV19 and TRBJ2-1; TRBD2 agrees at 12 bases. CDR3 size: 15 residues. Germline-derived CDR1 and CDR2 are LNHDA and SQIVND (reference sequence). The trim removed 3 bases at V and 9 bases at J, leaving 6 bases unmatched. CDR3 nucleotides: TGTGCCAGTAGTATTTGGACTAGCGGGAACGGTGAGCAGTTCTTC. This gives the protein CASSIWTSGNGEQFF.